The entry below gives a single T cell receptor beta chain sequence along with its context. As yet, its antigen is unknown. These data belong to a study of T cell responses to AZD1222 COVID-19 vaccine. Study in general: Second-dose intervals of approximately 4 or approximately 12 weeks were pooled. Study-level points and caveats: White British donors predominated, females outnumbered males, and clonal diversity was possibly underestimated.

Assay used: immunoSEQ multiplex PCR; TCRdb lists only in-frame clones, some missing. The table has approximately 150,000 clones, around 94% seen once; the top ten hold roughly 2.5%. Source: peripheral blood, taken on day 0 of AZD1222 vaccination. The sequence came from an adult in good health.

The DNA of the CDR3 is TGTGCCAGCAGTTCGACAGGTCCCTACAATGAGCAGTTCTTC. This codes for CASSSTGPYNEQFF. The rearrangement uses TRBV2 and TRBJ2-1; maybe TRBD1 (6 bases). The germline V and J ends were trimmed by 5 bases and 2 bases, with 10 bases remaining between them. The CDR3 spans 14 residues. Germline-derived CDR1 and CDR2 are SNHLY and FYNNEI.